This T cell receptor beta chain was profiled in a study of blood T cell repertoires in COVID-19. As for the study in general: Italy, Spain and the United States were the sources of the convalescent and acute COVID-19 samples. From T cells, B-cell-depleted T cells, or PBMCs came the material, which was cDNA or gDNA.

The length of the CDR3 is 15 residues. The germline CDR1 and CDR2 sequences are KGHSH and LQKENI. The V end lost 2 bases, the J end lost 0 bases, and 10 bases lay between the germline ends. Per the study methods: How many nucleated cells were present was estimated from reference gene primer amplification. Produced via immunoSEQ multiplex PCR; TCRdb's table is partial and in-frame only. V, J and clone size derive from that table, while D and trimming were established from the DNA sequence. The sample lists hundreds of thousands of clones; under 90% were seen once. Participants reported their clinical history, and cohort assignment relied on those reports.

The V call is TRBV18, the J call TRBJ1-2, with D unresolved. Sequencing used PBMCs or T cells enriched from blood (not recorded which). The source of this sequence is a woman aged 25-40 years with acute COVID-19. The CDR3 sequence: CASSPTADSNYGYTF. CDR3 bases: TGTGCCAGCTCACCAACAGCCGATTCTAACTATGGCTACACCTTC. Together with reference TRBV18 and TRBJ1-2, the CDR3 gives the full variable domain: NAGVMQNPRHLVRRRGQEARLRCSPMKGHSHVYWYRQLPEEGLKFMVYLQKENIIDESGMPKERFSAEFPKEGPSILRIQQVVRGDSAAYFCASSPTADSNYGYTFGSGTRLTVV.